This TCR beta chain appears in the sequencing data of a study of blood T cell repertoires in COVID-19. On the study more broadly: Acute-phase and convalescent COVID-19 samples originated in the United States, Italy and Spain. Sources were T cells, B-cell-depleted T cells, or PBMCs; the material itself was cDNA or gDNA.

Cohort assignment relied on participant-reported clinical history. The method was immunoSEQ multiplex PCR; TCRdb's version includes in-frame clones alone and lacks a portion of them. Of around 130,000 clones in the sample, about 80% are singletons; the top ten hold 2.4%. This CDR3 has 13 residues. Germline V gene sequence: CDR1 MGHDK, CDR2 SYGVNS. Trimming took 6 bases from V and 8 from J; bases not matched to a gene: 6. The clonotype originates from a man in his forties or fifties with acute COVID-19. Sequencing was carried out using PBMCs or T cells enriched from blood (not recorded which). The J gene is TRBJ2-2, the V gene TRBV25-1, with 7 nucleotides matching TRBD1. CDR3 in DNA: TGTGCCAGCAGGGAGAGACAGGGTGGGGAGCTGTTTTTT. Protein product: CASRERQGGELFF.